Listed here are 10 T cell receptor beta chains from one sample, sequenced in a study of T cell responses to AZD1222 COVID-19 vaccine. The table came from immunoSEQ multiplex PCR; TCRdb's copy has only in-frame clones and leaves some out. The table records about 110,000 clones, about nine tenths of them present only once. The sequencing used peripheral blood, collected 28 days after the second AZD1222 dose. These receptors originate from an adult who received the AZD1222 COVID-19 vaccine.

This clone was seen once. The rearrangement links TRBV6-2 or TRBV6-3 to TRBJ2-3; 11 positions agree with TRBD2. The germline gives CDR1 MNHEY, CDR2 SVGEGT. With V trimmed by 6 bases and J by 0 bases, 8 bases remained unmatched. The CDR3 length is 17 residues. The CDR3 spells CASSPLTSGASTDTQYF. In DNA form, the CDR3 reads TGTGCCAGCAGCCCCTTGACTAGCGGGGCTAGCACAGATACGCAGTATTTT.

V usage is TRBV6-5 and J usage is TRBJ1-5; D gene unclear. The ends were cut back, 7 bases at V and 4 bases at J, with 14 bases in the middle. CDR3 length: 14 residues. Germline V lookup: CDR1 MNHEY, CDR2 SVGAGI. CDR3 sequence reads: CASNGGQANQPQHF. The CDR3 DNA reads as TGTGCCAGCAACGGCGGGCAGGCAAATCAGCCCCAGCATTTT.

V usage is TRBV11-2 and J usage is TRBJ2-7; the D is unclear. The V and J ends lost 4 bases and 2 bases respectively, with 3 bases between them. This CDR3 is built from 11 residues. Germline V gene sequence: CDR1 SGHAT, CDR2 FQNNGV. The CDR3 DNA reads as TGTGCCAGCAGCTCCACCTACGAGCAGTACTTC. Protein product: CASSSTYEQYF.

This chain links TRBV30 with TRBJ1-5; D may be TRBD1 (5 bases). Germline V CDR1 and CDR2: GTSNPN, SVGIG (reference sequence). This CDR3 is 15 amino acids long. The V and J ends lost 2 bases and 0 bases respectively, with 11 bases between them. CDR3 coding DNA: TGTGCCTGGAGTCCGGGACTGAATAGCAATCAGCCCCAGCATTTT. Protein: CAWSPGLNSNQPQHF. The whole variable domain, filled in from reference TRBV30 and TRBJ1-5, reads SQTIHQWPATLVQPVGSPLSLECTVEGTSNPNLYWYRQAAGRGLQLLFYSVGIGQISSEVPQNLSASRPQDRQFILSSKKLLLSDSGFYLCAWSPGLNSNQPQHFGDGTRLSIL.

The chain uses TRBV7-8 and TRBJ2-2, with 12 nucleotides matching TRBD2. Germline V gene lookup returns CDR1 SGHVS and CDR2 FQNEAQ. Trimming at V came to 6 bases and at J to 6 bases, leaving 8 bases not matched to a gene. This CDR3 is 16 amino acids long. Here the CDR3 DNA reads TGTGCCAGCAGGTCCCGACTAGCGGGAGAGGCCGGGGAGCTGTTTTTT. It codes for CASRSRLAGEAGELFF.

The chain has TRBV5-1 and TRBJ1-5; D unclear. The germline gives CDR1 SGHRS, CDR2 YFSETQ. This CDR3 spans 14 amino acids. V gave up 4 bases and J gave up 3 bases, with 11 bases separating them. The CDR3 region has the DNA TGCGCCAGCAGCCCGGACGGGTACAATCAGCCCCAGCATTTT. Translating it yields CASSPDGYNQPQHF.

The J gene is TRBJ1-5, the V gene TRBV5-6; 7 bases fit TRBD1. The CDR3 is made up of 16 amino acids. J lost 4 bases, V lost 4 bases, and 11 bases had no gene match. The germline CDR1 and CDR2 sequences are SGHDT and YYEEEE. The CDR3 DNA reads as TGTGCCAGCAGCAACCGCCGGGACAGAATTAATCAGCCCCAGCATTTT. Translating it yields CASSNRRDRINQPQHF. The whole variable domain, remainder taken from reference TRBV5-6 and TRBJ1-5, is DAGVTQSPTHLIKTRGQQVTLRCSPKSGHDTVSWYQQALGQGPQFIFQYYEEEERQRGNFPDRFSGHQFPNYSSELNVNALLLGDSALYLCASSNRRDRINQPQHFGDGTRLSIL.

The chain is built from TRBV6-6 and TRBJ2-1, with 9 positions matching TRBD1. Looked up from germline, CDR1 is MNHNY and CDR2 is SVGAGI (reference sequence). CDR3 size: 16 residues. The V and J ends lost 5 bases and 8 bases, in that order; junction bases with no gene match: 13. CDR3 DNA sequence: TGTGCCAGCAGTCCCCGTGACAGGGGGATGATATATGAGCAGTTCTTC. This sequence encodes CASSPRDRGMIYEQFF.

V gene TRBV5-1 combines with J gene TRBJ1-5; possibly TRBD1 for D (6 bases). Between the trimmed V and J ends, which lost 2 bases and 1 base, there was a span of 7 bases. The CDR3 is 14 amino acids. Germline loops: CDR1 SGHRS, CDR2 YFSETQ. The CDR3 reads CASSLGTSNQPQHF. The CDR3 nucleotides are TGCGCCAGCAGCTTAGGGACAAGCAATCAGCCCCAGCATTTT.

The chain couples TRBV5-5 to TRBJ1-6; possible D gene TRBD1, 5 bases. CDR3 length: 19 amino acids. Trimming took 2 bases from V and 0 from J, leaving 18 bases between them. Germline CDR1 is SGHKS and CDR2 is YYEKEE (reference sequence). CDR3 nucleotides: TGTGCCAGCAGCTTTGGTGAGAGACAGACGAGCTCCTATAATTCACCCCTCCACTTT. It yields the protein CASSFGERQTSSYNSPLHF.